The following is a T cell receptor (beta chain) sequence with its context. Antigen specificity is unknown. This sample was included in a study of vaccination and CD4 T cells after COVID-19. General study findings and limits: Median roughly 90% of reactive clones detected in convalescent patients emerged only post-vaccination.

Sequencing of cultured CD4+ T cell DNA used the Oncomine TCR Beta short-read assay. TCRdb re-derived calls from the PCR reads in MiXCR, one entry per CDR3 protein. Of 15,000 to 20,000 distinct CDR3 sequences in the sample, about 60% were seen once. As for treatment: roughly nine-day PBMC culture with coronavirus spike peptide pools or control peptides (ViraFEST assay). This CDR3 contains 12 residues. V lost 6 bases and J 9 bases, leaving 12 bases between the germline ends. This sequence was found in a human donor who had recovered from COVID-19. The specimen comprised CD4+ T cells from blood, cultured in vitro, sampled after SARS-CoV-2 vaccination. The V gene is TRBV12-3 or TRBV12-4, the J gene TRBJ1-5; D remains ambiguous. The CDR3 nucleotides are TGTGCCAGCAGGGCCGGGCCTGGGCCCCAGCATTTT. This encodes CASRAGPGPQHF.